This TCR beta chain was profiled in a study of T cell changes during pregnancy in multiple sclerosis. Only in-frame clones appear in the TCRdb table, and some are missing; sequencing was by immunoSEQ multiplex PCR. The table includes tens of thousands of clones, just over 90% detected once. V lost 6 bases and J 1 base, leaving 15 bases between the germline ends. This CDR3 is 15 amino acids long. CDR1 is LNHDA and CDR2 is SQIVND in the germline V gene (reference sequence). The clonotype comes from a female donor with multiple sclerosis, enrolled in a pregnancy study. The rearrangement links TRBV19 to TRBJ1-1; TRBD1 is a possible D gene (6 bases). The sequencing used CD8+ T cells from peripheral blood mononuclear cells, collected in the second trimester of pregnancy. CDR3 amino acids: CASRAPGGQNTEAFF. The CDR3 region has the DNA TGTGCCAGTAGGGCCCCGGGGGGACAGAACACTGAAGCTTTCTTT.